The TCR beta chain under discussion was sequenced for a study of OX40 agonist ivuxolimab in advanced cancers. Study-level background: Ivuxolimab, which targeted the costimulatory receptor OX40 (CD134), was an agonistic, fully human IgG2 monoclonal antibody. Intravenous ivuxolimab was administered to patients every 2 weeks at six dose levels: 0.01, 0.1, 0.3, 1.5, 3 and 10 mg/kg. Of the approximately 50 patients in dose escalation, 19 had hepatocellular carcinoma, around 15 had melanoma, 9 had renal cell carcinoma and 9 had head and neck cancer. A male proportion of 82.7% and a mean age of 60 years, ranging from roughly 20 to 80, were recorded for the dose-escalation cohort. Patients were allowed to have had prior anti-PD-1, anti-PD-L1 or anti-CTLA-4 therapy, and approximately 37% of the dose-escalation patients had been treated with checkpoint inhibitors. Partial responses occurred in three dose-escalation patients, of whom one had hepatocellular carcinoma and two had cutaneous melanoma. Peripheral TCRbeta sequencing was intended to test whether TCR sequence diversity was altered and clonal T-cell expansion was caused by ivuxolimab. The monotherapy dose-escalation portion (N of about 50 patients) of the phase I ivuxolimab trial is reported in the paper.

Genomic DNA was isolated from the sorted cells so that the TCRbeta CDR3 region could be sequenced. The immunoSEQ Assay was used to sequence the TCRbeta CDR3 regions. TCRdb's version of the immuneACCESS table is confined to in-frame rearrangements and falls short of the full clone set. An unresolved V gene accounts for under half of the shortfall where checked; the remainder is of unknown origin. The sample table records approximately 74,000 clones; 80% to 85% of these occur just once. 2% to 2.5% of the sample comes from the top ten. Notes on this clone: It has no known antigen specificity. Qualities for individual bases were not recorded, and no much larger clone is one base off.

The trial excluded patients who had a history of autoimmune disease or were on systemic immunosuppression. Peripheral blood for TCR sequencing was collected from all dose cohorts at baseline, on cycle 4 day 1, and on cycle 7 day 1. The samples were taken from a phase I, first-in-human, multicenter, open-label dose-escalation trial of ivuxolimab. Adults with locally advanced or metastatic head and neck squamous cell, hepatocellular, melanoma or renal cell carcinoma were enrolled in the trial. Before TCR sequencing, CD4+ and CD8+ T cells were separately sorted from peripheral blood. Broader findings and caveats from the paper: On average, CD8+ T cells showed more expanded clones than CD4+ T cells after ivuxolimab. Low levels of normalized T-cell clonal expansion were also seen in some nonresponding patients. Which antigens the clonally expanded peripheral T cells were specific for was not determined. Partial responders in the 0.1-3.0 mg/kg groups had among the lowest normalized peripheral clonal expansion, especially among CD8+ T cells. At doses of 0.1 to 3.0 mg/kg, clonal expansion of both CD4+ and CD8+ blood T cells was observed from baseline to week 6.

From the cysteine through the phenylalanine, the CDR3 covers 12 amino acids. Here the CDR3 DNA is all that survives: 36 bases in frame from base 1. Trimming at the junction amounts to 3 bases on V and 8 bases on J, and the germline ends lie 10 bases apart. For CDR1 and CDR2, the germline V gene lists SGHAT and FQNNGV. The TCR sequence derives from an adult with an advanced solid tumor such as melanoma, head and neck, liver or kidney cancer. The chain uses TRBV11-2 and TRBJ1-1, with the identity of the D gene unclear. The sequencing here drew on CD4+ or CD8+ T cells sorted from blood, taken in a trial of the OX40 agonist ivuxolimab. CDR3 region: CASSFSTSEAFF. Here is the DNA: TGTGCCAGCAGCTTTTCTACATCGGAAGCTTTCTTT.